This T cell receptor beta chain was identified during a study of cytotoxic CD8 clonotypes in ibrutinib-treated CLL. On the study more broadly: The patient breakdown showed roughly 10 relapsed/refractory and roughly 14 treatment-naive cases, with approximately 18 IGHV unmutated.

This CDR3 is built from 13 residues. V gave up 4 bases and J gave up 1 base, with 8 bases separating them. The germline V gene encodes CDR1 SGHNT and CDR2 YYREEE (reference sequence). Assay used: immunoSEQ multiplex PCR; TCRdb lists only in-frame clones, some missing. This sample carries over 150,000 clones, approximately 68% of them seen once, and the ten largest clones take around 15%. The V and J genes are TRBV5-4 and TRBJ1-1; no clear D gene. The material was PBMCs, obtained after 24 months of ibrutinib treatment. The clonotype was recovered from a human donor with chronic lymphocytic leukemia. The CDR3 nucleotides are TGTGCCAGCAGCCCCTTTGCGAACACTGAAGCTTTCTTT. Amino acid sequence: CASSPFANTEAFF.